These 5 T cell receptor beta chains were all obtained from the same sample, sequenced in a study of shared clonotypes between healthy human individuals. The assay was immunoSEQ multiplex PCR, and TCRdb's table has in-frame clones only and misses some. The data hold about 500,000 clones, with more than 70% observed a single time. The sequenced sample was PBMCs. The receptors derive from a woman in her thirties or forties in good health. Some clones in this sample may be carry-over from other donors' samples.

Here the CDR3 reads CAWSEQSNTEAFF. The DNA for the CDR3 is TGTGCCTGGAGTGAACAGAGCAACACTGAAGCTTTCTTT. V and J are TRBV30 and TRBJ1-1, with unresolved D. Germline values: CDR1 GTSNPN, CDR2 SVGIG (reference sequence). This CDR3 comprises 13 residues. The V and J ends lost 1 base and 2 bases respectively, with 8 bases between them.

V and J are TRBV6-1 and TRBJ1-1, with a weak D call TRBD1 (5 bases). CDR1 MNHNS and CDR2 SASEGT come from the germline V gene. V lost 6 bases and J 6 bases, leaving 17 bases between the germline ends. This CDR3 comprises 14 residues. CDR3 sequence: CASRQTSGGSEAFF. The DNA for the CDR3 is TGTGCCAGCAGACAGACATCCGGGGGGTCTGAAGCTTTCTTT.

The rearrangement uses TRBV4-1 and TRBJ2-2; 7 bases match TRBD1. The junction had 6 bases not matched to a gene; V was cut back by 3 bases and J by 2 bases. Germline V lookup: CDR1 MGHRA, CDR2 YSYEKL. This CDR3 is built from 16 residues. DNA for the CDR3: TGCGCCAGCAGCCAGTTGACAGGGTTTAACACCGGGGAGCTGTTTTTT. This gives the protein CASSQLTGFNTGELFF.

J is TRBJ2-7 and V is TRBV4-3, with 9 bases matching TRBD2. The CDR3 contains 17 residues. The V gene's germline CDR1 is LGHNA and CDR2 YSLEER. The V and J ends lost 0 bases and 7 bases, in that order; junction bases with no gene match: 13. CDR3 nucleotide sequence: TGCGCCAGCAGCCAAGATCCGGCGGGAGGGCCCCTAGGGGAGCAGTACTTC. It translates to CASSQDPAGGPLGEQYF.

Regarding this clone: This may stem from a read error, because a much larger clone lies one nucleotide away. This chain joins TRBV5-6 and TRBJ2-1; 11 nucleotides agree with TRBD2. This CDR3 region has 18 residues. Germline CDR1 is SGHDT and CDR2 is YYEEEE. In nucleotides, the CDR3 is TGTGCCGGCAGCTTGGGGCTAGCGGGAGGTTACTCCTACAATGAGCAGTTCTTC. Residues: CAGSLGLAGGYSYNEQFF.